The 17 T cell receptor beta chains presented below share a single source sample, sequenced in a study of cytomegalovirus exposure and HLA in healthy donors. Primers included in the PCR were 60 Vbeta and 13 Jbeta primers. Some clones are missing from TCRdb's copy, which holds only in-frame ones; the method was immunoSEQ multiplex PCR. Among about 120,000 clones listed, about 75% were seen once. Material for sequencing was PBMCs. These receptors came from a woman in her 40s in good health and CMV-seropositive.

V is TRBV10-3 and J is TRBJ1-2; tentatively, D is TRBD1 (6 bases). The CDR3 has 11 amino acids. The V end lost 6 bases, the J end lost 8 bases, and 10 bases lay between the germline ends. CDR1 and CDR2 from the germline V gene are ENHRY and SYGVKD. The CDR3 reads CAISYREGYTF. The CDR3 bases are TGTGCCATCAGCTACAGGGAAGGCTACACCTTC.

The V and J genes are TRBV6-5 and TRBJ2-7; weak D call: TRBD1 (6 bases). This CDR3 is 14 amino acids long. The germline CDR1 and CDR2 sequences are MNHEY and SVGAGI. V gave up 5 bases and J gave up 4 bases, with 15 bases separating them. As DNA, the CDR3 is TGTGCCAGCAGTGTCACAGGGTCAGATTACGAGCAGTACTTC. Translating gives CASSVTGSDYEQYF.

This chain connects TRBV6-4 to TRBJ2-5; possibly TRBD2 for D (5 bases). The CDR3 totals 14 residues. V lost 2 bases and J 5 bases, leaving 12 bases between the germline ends. Germline V gene sequence: CDR1 MRHNA, CDR2 SNTAGT. The CDR3: CASSDAGAKETQYF. The CDR3 DNA is TGTGCCAGCAGTGACGCGGGTGCGAAGGAGACCCAGTACTTC.

The CDR3 spells CASTDRGGRPTNEKLFF. DNA for the CDR3: TGTGCCAGTACCGACAGGGGGGGCCGACCAACTAATGAAAAACTGTTTTTT. The V gene is TRBV19, the J gene TRBJ1-4; 9 nucleotides line up with TRBD1. J gave up 0 bases and V 7 bases, and 9 bases lay outside the gene matches. Germline assignment: CDR1 LNHDA and CDR2 SQIVND (reference sequence). The CDR3 contains 17 residues.

The rearrangement links TRBV6-5 to TRBJ1-1, with D tentatively TRBD1 (5 bases). In germline, CDR1 is MNHEY, CDR2 SVGAGI. This CDR3 comprises 14 residues. Trimming shortened V by 7 bases and J by 3 bases, and 15 bases separated the two germline ends. CDR3 DNA sequence: TGTGCCAGCAAGCCCGGGGGAGCTGACACTGAAGCTTTCTTT. Protein: CASKPGGADTEAFF.

This clone appeared a single time. The rearrangement links TRBV12-5 to TRBJ2-5, with 9 bases that match TRBD1. Looked up from germline, CDR1 is LGHNT and CDR2 is FRNRAP. The CDR3 is 14 amino acids. V trimming: 7 bases; J trimming: 2 bases; junction bases outside the gene matches: 5. The CDR3 DNA reads as TGTGCTAGTGTTCCGGACAGGGGACAAGAGACCCAGTACTTC. The encoded protein is CASVPDRGQETQYF.

The table lists this clone with a few counts. The chain couples TRBV5-1 to TRBJ2-7; TRBD2 is a possible D gene (5 bases). V was shortened by 4 bases and J by 4 bases, with 9 bases between the two germline ends. The CDR3 is made up of 12 amino acids. CDR1 is SGHRS and CDR2 is YFSETQ in the germline V gene. CDR3: CASSREEYEQYF. The CDR3 region has the DNA TGCGCCAGCAGCCGGGAAGAGTACGAGCAGTACTTC.

The V gene is TRBV30, the J gene TRBJ1-4, with 7 positions matching TRBD1. The CDR3 spans 15 residues. Germline CDR1 is GTSNPN and CDR2 is SVGIG (reference sequence). The V gene end was trimmed by 2 bases and the J gene end by 2 bases; junction bases not matched to a gene: 5. CDR3 amino acids: CAWSTGTVTNEKLFF. CDR3 in DNA: TGTGCCTGGAGTACGGGGACAGTTACTAATGAAAAACTGTTTTTT.

The gene calls are TRBV30 and TRBJ2-1; 13 bases line up with TRBD2. In germline, CDR1 is GTSNPN, CDR2 SVGIG (reference sequence). V lost 2 bases to trimming and J lost 6 bases; unmatched junction nucleotides: 13. The length of the CDR3 is 18 residues. CDR3 nucleotides: TGTGCCTGGAGTCCGAGGTTAGGGACTAGCGGGAAACTCAATGAGCAGTTCTTC. Translation gives CAWSPRLGTSGKLNEQFF. Combining the CDR3 with reference TRBV30 and TRBJ2-1 gives the whole variable domain SQTIHQWPATLVQPVGSPLSLECTVEGTSNPNLYWYRQAAGRGLQLLFYSVGIGQISSEVPQNLSASRPQDRQFILSSKKLLLSDSGFYLCAWSPRLGTSGKLNEQFFGPGTRLTVL.

This sequence joins TRBV5-8 and TRBJ2-5; a weak D match, TRBD2 (5 bases). Germline V gene sequence: CDR1 SGHTS, CDR2 YDEGEE. CDR3 length: 14 residues. Trimming pared 2 bases from V and 3 bases from J, leaving 11 bases between. CDR3 loop: CASSFPGREETQYF. The DNA of the CDR3 is TGTGCCAGCAGCTTCCCGGGGAGAGAAGAGACCCAGTACTTC.

The rearrangement uses TRBV4-1 and TRBJ1-6, with D unresolved. Per germline, CDR1 MGHRA and CDR2 YSYEKL. The ends were cut back, 1 base at V and 6 bases at J, with 10 bases in the middle. The CDR3 is 15 residues long. The CDR3 nucleotides read TGCGCCAGCAGCCAAGGCGGGCTTCCTAATTCACCCCTCCACTTT. Residues: CASSQGGLPNSPLHF.

The chain employs TRBV29-1 and TRBJ2-7, with D perhaps matching TRBD2 (6 bases). The ends were cut back, 7 bases at V and 7 bases at J, with 14 bases in the middle. Germline CDR1 SQVTM, CDR2 ANQGSEA. The CDR3 runs to 11 residues. CDR3 residues: CSAWDLGEQYF. The CDR3, as DNA: TGCAGCGCCTGGGACTTGGGGGAGCAGTACTTC.

Worth noting for this clone: The junction departs from the called germline gene at one end, perhaps through a read error. The rearrangement links TRBV7-7 to TRBJ2-2; D is perhaps TRBD1 (6 bases). This CDR3 contains 14 residues. Germline V gene sequence: CDR1 SSHAT, CDR2 FNYEAQ (reference sequence). In DNA form, the CDR3 reads TGTGCTAGCAGCTTGGACAGATACACCGGGGAGCTGTTTTTT. It encodes CASSLDRYTGELFF.

This clone was observed a few times. The CDR3 here is CASLGMHLTGEQYF. CDR3 in DNA: TGTGCCAGCCTAGGGATGCATCTAACGGGGGAGCAGTACTTC. V usage is TRBV19 and J usage is TRBJ2-7; tentative D call: TRBD2 (5 bases). Between the trimmed V and J ends, which lost 9 bases and 7 bases, there was a span of 22 bases. The CDR3 spans 14 residues. Germline CDR1 is LNHDA and CDR2 is SQIVND (reference sequence). Drawing the rest from reference TRBV19 and TRBJ2-7, the complete variable domain is DGGITQSPKYLFRKEGQNVTLSCEQNLNHDAMYWYRQDPGQGLRLIYYSQIVNDFQKGDIAEGYSVSREKKESFPLTVTSAQKNPTAFYLCASLGMHLTGEQYFGPGTRLTVT.

The chain couples TRBV6-5 to TRBJ1-4; TRBD1 matches 8 bases. Germline V gene lookup returns CDR1 MNHEY and CDR2 SVGAGI. V lost 0 bases and J lost 8; bases outside the gene matches: 5. The CDR3 runs to 15 residues. CDR3 amino acids: CASSYSTGGWEKLFF. CDR3 bases: TGTGCCAGCAGTTACTCTACAGGGGGTTGGGAAAAACTGTTTTTT.

The chain links TRBV18 to TRBJ2-5, with a tentative D call TRBD2 (6 bases). The CDR3 extends over 15 amino acids. Trimming took off 0 bases at V and 1 base at J, with 9 bases between the two ends. CDR1 KGHSH and CDR2 LQKENI come from the germline V gene. CDR3 residues: CASSPPSGRQETQYF. DNA of the CDR3: TGTGCCAGCTCACCACCGAGCGGGCGCCAAGAGACCCAGTACTTC.

The rearrangement joins TRBV10-3 to TRBJ1-3, with a weak D call TRBD1 (6 bases). The CDR3 loop spans 15 amino acids. The V and J ends lost 3 bases and 8 bases respectively, with 17 bases between them. In germline, CDR1 is ENHRY, CDR2 SYGVKD. The DNA for the CDR3 is TGTGCCATCAGTGATTGGGGGACATCCCAGGACACCATATATTTT. As protein: CAISDWGTSQDTIYF.